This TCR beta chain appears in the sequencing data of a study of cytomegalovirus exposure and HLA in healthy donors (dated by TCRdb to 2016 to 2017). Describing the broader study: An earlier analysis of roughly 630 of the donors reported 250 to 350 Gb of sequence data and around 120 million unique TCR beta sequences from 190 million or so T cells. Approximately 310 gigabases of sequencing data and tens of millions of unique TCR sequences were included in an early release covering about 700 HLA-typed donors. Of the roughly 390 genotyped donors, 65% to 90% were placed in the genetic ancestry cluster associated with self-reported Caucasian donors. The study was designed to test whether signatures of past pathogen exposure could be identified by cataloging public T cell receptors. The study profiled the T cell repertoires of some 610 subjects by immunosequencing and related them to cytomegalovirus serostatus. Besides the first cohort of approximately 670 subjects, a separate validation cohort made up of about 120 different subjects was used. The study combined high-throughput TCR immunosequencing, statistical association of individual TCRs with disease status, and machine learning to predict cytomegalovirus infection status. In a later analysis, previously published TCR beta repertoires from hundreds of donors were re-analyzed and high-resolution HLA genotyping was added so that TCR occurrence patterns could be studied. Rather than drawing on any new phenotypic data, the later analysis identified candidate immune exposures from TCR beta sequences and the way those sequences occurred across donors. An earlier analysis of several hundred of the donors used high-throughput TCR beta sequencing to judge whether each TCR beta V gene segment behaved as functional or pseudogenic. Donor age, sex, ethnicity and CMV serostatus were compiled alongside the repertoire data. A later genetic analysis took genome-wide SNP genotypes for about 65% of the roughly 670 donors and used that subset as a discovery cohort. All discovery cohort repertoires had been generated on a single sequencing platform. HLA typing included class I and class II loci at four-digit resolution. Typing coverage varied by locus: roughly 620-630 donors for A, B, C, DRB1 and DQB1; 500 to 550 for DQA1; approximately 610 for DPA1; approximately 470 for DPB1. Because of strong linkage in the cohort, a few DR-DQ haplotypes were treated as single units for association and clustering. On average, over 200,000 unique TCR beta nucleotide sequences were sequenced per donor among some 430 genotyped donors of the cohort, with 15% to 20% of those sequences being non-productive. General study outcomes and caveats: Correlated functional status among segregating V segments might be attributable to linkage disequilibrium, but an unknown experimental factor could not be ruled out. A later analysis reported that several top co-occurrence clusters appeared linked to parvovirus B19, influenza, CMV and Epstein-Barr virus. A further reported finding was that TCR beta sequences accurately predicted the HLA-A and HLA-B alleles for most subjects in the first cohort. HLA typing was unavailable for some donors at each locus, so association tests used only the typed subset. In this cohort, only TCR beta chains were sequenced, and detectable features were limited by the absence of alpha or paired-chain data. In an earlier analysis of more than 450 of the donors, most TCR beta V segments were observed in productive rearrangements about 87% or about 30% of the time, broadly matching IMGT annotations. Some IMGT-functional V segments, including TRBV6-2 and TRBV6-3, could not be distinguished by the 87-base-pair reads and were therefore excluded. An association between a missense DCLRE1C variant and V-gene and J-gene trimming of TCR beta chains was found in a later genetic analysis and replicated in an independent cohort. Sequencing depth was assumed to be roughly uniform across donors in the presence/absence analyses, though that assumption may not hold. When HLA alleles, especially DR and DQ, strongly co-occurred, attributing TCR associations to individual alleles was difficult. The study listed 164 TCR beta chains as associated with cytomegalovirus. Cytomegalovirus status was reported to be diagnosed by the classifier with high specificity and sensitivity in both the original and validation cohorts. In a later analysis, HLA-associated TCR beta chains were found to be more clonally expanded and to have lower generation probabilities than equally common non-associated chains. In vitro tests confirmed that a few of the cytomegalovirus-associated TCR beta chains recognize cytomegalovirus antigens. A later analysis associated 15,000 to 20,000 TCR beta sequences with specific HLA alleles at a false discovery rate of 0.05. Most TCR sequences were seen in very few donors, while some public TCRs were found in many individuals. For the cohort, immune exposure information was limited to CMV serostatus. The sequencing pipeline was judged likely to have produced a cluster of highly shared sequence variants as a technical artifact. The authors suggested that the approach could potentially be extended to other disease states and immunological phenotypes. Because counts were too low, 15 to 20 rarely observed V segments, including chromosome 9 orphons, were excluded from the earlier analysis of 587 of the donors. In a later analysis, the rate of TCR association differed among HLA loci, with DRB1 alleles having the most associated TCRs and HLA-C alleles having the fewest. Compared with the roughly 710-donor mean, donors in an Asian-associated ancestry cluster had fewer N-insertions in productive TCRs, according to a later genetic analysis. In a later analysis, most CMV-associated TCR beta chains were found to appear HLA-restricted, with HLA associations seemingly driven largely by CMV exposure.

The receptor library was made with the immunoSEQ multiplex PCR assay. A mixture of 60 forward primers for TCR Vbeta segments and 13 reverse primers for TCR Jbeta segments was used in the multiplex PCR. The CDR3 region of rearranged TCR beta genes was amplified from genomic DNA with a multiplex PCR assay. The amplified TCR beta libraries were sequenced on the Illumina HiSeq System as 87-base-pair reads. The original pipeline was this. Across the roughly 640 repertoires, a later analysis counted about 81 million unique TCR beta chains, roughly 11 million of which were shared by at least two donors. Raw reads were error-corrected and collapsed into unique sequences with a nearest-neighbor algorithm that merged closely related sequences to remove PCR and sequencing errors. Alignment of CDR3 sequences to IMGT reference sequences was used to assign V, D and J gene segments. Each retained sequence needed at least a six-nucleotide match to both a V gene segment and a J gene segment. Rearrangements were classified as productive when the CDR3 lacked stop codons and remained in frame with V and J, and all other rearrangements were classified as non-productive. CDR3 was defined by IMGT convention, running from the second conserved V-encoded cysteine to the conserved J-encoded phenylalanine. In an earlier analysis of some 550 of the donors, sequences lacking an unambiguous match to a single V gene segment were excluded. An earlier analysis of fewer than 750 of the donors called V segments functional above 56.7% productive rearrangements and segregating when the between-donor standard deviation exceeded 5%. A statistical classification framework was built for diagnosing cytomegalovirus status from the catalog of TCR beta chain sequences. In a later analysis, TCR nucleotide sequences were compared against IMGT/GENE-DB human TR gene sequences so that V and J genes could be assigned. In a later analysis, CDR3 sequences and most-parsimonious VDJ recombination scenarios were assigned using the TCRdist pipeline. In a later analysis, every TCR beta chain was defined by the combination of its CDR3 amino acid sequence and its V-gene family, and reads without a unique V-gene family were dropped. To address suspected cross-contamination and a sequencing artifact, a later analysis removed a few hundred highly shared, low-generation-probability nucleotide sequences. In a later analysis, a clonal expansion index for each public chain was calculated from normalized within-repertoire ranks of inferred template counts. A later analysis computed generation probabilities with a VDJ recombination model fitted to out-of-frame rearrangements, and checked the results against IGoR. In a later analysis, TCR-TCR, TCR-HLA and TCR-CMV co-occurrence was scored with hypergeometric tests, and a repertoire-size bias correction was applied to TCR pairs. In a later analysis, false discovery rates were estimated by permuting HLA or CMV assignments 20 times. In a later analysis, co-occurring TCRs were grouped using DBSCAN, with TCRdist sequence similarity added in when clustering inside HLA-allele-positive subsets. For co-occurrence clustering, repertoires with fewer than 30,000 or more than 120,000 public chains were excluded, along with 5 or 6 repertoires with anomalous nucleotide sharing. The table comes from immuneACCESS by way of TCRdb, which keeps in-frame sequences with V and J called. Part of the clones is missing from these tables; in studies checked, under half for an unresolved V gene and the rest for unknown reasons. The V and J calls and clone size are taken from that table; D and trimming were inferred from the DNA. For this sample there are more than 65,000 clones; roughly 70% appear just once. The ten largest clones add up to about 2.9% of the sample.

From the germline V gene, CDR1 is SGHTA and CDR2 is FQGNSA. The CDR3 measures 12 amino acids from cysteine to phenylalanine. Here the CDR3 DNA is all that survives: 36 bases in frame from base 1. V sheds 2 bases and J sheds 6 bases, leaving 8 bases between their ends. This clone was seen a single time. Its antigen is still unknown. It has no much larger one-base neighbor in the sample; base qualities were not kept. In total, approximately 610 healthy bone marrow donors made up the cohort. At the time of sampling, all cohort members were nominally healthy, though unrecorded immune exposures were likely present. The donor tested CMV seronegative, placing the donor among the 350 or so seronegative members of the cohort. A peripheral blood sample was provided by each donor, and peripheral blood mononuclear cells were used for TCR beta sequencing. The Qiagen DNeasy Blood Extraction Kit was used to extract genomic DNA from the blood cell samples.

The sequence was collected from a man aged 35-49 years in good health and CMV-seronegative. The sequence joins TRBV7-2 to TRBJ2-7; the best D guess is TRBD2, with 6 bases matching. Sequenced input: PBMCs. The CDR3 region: CASSLWGLEQYF. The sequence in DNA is TGTGCCAGCAGCTTATGGGGACTCGAGCAGTACTTC.